This T cell receptor beta chain originates from a study of T cells after yellow fever vaccination. Points from the study as a whole: Boosting was followed by the reappearance of most primary-vaccination clones (around 95% CD4, about 90% CD8).

TCRdb re-analysed the 5' RACE reads in MiXCR, keeping a single row per CDR3 protein. The sample shows some 600,000 distinct CDR3 sequences, approximately 13% of them seen only once. Points on this clonotype: The target antigen is unknown.

Germline lookup yields CDR1 SGHDT and CDR2 YYEEEE. Trimming cost V 2 bases and J 7 bases, with 16 bases left between them. The CDR3 runs to 15 residues. J is TRBJ2-4 and V is TRBV5-6; D ambiguous. The sample here was PBMCs, taken on the day of the yellow fever booster vaccination. This clonotype was sampled from a man aged 30 to 45 who received the YFV17D yellow fever vaccine. The CDR3 DNA follows: TGTGCCAGCAGCTTCGGACCCACCGCGCCTAACATTCAGTACTTC. Translated: CASSFGPTAPNIQYF.